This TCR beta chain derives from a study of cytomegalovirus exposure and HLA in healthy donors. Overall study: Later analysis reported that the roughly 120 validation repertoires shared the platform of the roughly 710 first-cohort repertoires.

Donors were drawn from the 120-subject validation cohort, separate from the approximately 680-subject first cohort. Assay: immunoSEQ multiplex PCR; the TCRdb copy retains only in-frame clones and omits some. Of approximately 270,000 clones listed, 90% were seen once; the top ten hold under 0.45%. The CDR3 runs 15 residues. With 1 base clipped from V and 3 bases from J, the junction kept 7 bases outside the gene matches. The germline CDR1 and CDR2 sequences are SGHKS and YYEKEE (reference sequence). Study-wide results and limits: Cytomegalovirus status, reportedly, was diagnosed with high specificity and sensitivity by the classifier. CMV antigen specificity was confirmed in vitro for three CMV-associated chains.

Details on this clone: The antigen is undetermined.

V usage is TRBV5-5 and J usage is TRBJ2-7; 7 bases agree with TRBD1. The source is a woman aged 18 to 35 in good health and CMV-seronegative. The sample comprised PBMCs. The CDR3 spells CASSLSGQWIYEQYF. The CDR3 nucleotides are TGTGCCAGCAGCTTGTCGGGACAGTGGATCTACGAGCAGTACTTC. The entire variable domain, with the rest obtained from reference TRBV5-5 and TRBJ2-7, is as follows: DAGVTQSPTHLIKTRGQQVTLRCSPISGHKSVSWYQQVLGQGPQFIFQYYEKEERGRGNFPDRFSARQFPNYSSELNVNALLLGDSALYLCASSLSGQWIYEQYFGPGTRLTVT.